This passage covers 29 T cell receptor beta chains from one sample sequenced in a study of T cells in Graves' hyperthyroidism and ophthalmopathy (dated by TCRdb to about 2019). The library was produced with multiplex PCR. The sample was run on an Illumina HiSeq 2000. The TCR beta CDR3 regions were amplified from RNA transcripts. A first-round RT-PCR of the TCR CDR3 used the HTBI primer set with the Qiagen OneStep RT-PCR kit. Through fastp at Q25 and MiXCR, TCRdb rebuilt clones from the public reads, retaining in-frame beta chains. Each CDR3 protein gets just one entry, which takes the most common genes and DNA from the rows behind it. A total of 250,000 to 300,000 distinct CDR3 sequences appear in this sample, about a sixth of them only once. Less than 70% of the sample lies in the top ten. Material: blood. The receptors here all came from a woman aged 55-69 years with Graves' ophthalmopathy.

The V gene is TRBV9, the J gene TRBJ2-1, with 12 bases matching TRBD2. Germline V CDR1 and CDR2: SGDLS, YYNGEE. The CDR3 extends over 16 amino acids. Trimming at V came to 4 bases and at J to 7 bases, leaving 9 bases not matched to a gene. CDR3: CASSPWASGGANEQFF. CDR3 DNA: TGTGCCAGCAGCCCGTGGGCTAGCGGGGGGGCTAATGAGCAGTTCTTC.

At least ten counts were recorded for this clonotype. The genes are TRBV28 and TRBJ2-6; D unresolved. In germline, CDR1 is MDHEN, CDR2 SYDVKM. The CDR3 has 13 residues. The V end was cut by 8 bases, the J end by 0 bases, with 5 bases between. The DNA of the CDR3 is TGTGCCAGCCACATCTCTGGGGCCAACGTCCTGACTTTC. As protein: CASHISGANVLTF.

This clonotype was seen a few times. The CDR3 spells CASSLVPDQPQHF. As DNA, the CDR3 is TGCGCCAGCAGCTTGGTCCCTGATCAGCCCCAGCATTTT. The chain carries TRBV5-1 and TRBJ1-5; no firm D call. Germline loops: CDR1 SGHRS, CDR2 YFSETQ. Trimming cost V 0 bases and J 5 bases, with 6 bases left between them. The CDR3 extends over 13 amino acids.

Worth noting for this clonotype: This may be a read error: a much more frequent sequence differs by one nucleotide. In this CDR3 the conserved last residue, phenylalanine or tryptophan, is missing, so a read error is likely. This chain connects TRBV7-2 to TRBJ2-1; 7 nucleotides agree with TRBD2. J gave up 4 bases and V 5 bases, and 8 bases lay outside the gene matches. This CDR3 is built from 15 residues. CDR1 SGHTA and CDR2 FQGNSA come from the germline V gene. CDR3 in amino acids: CASSPTGTTYNEQFL. CDR3 nucleotides: TGTGCCAGCAGCCCGACCGGGACTACGTACAATGAGCAGTTCCTC.

This clonotype was seen ten or more times. V gene TRBV20-1 combines with J gene TRBJ1-5; no definite D call. From germline, CDR1 is DFQATT and CDR2 SNEGSKA (reference sequence). V lost 2 bases and J lost 3, with 8 bases in between. The CDR3 runs to 13 residues. The CDR3 nucleotides are TGCAGTGCTAGATCCCCAAACAATCAGCCCCAGCATTTT. It codes for CSARSPNNQPQHF.

Note on this clonotype: This may stem from a read error, because a much larger clone lies one nucleotide away. The CDR3 region has the DNA TGTGCCAGCAGCTCTGGACAGAAAATCTATGGCTACACCTTC. This encodes CASSSGQKIYGYTF. The rearrangement uses TRBV7-9 and TRBJ1-2, with D tentatively TRBD1 (6 bases). This CDR3 region has 14 residues. Trimming stripped 4 bases from V and 4 bases from J, with 13 bases between. From germline, CDR1 is SEHNR and CDR2 FQNEAQ (reference sequence).

J is TRBJ2-3 and V is TRBV24-1; D is undetermined. The J call may not be correct, given that the DNA end is closer to TRBJ1-5. CDR3 length equals 14 residues. Germline V gives CDR1 KGHDR, CDR2 SFDVKD. CDR3 protein: CATSDIASTDTQHF. CDR3 coding DNA: TGTGCCACCAGTGATATTGCCTCGACTGATACGCAGCATTTT.

In its sample, this clonotype was seen many times. This chain connects TRBV2 to TRBJ1-1, with TRBD1 matching over 11 bases. The CDR3 has 18 residues. The germline gives CDR1 SNHLY, CDR2 FYNNEI. V shed 6 bases, J shed 7 bases, and the junction held 19 bases outside the gene matches. CDR3 sequence: CASSSGQGAKGSRGEAFF. In nucleotides, the CDR3 is TGTGCCAGCAGCTCCGGACAGGGGGCGAAGGGGAGTCGAGGTGAAGCTTTCTTT. Filled out from reference TRBV2 and TRBJ1-1, the complete variable domain reads EPEVTQTPSHQVTQMGQEVILRCVPISNHLYFYWYRQILGQKVEFLVSFYNNEISEKSEIFDDQFSVERPDGSNFTLKIRSTKLEDSAMYFCASSSGQGAKGSRGEAFFGQGTRLTVV.

V is TRBV7-2 and J is TRBJ2-7; 8 positions agree with TRBD1. CDR3 length: 15 amino acids. Germline loops: CDR1 SGHTA, CDR2 FQGNSA. With 5 bases clipped from V and 5 bases from J, the junction kept 11 bases outside the gene matches. The CDR3 DNA sequence: TGTGCCAGCAGCGCAATCCAGGGGGCGAGGAACGAGCAGTACTTC. Protein sequence: CASSAIQGARNEQYF.

The chain carries TRBV20-1 and TRBJ2-5; perhaps TRBD2 as D (5 bases). The V end was cut by 2 bases, the J end by 1 base, with 11 bases between. Germline-derived CDR1 and CDR2 are DFQATT and SNEGSKA (reference sequence). The CDR3 covers 14 residues. This chain's CDR3 is CSARYGGSQETQYF. CDR3 DNA sequence: TGCAGTGCTAGATACGGCGGGTCCCAAGAGACCCAGTACTTC.

This clonotype came up many times. The chain carries TRBV7-8 and TRBJ1-1, with D possibly being TRBD1 (6 bases). Germline values: CDR1 SGHVS, CDR2 FQNEAQ. CDR3 length: 13 residues. Deletions cut 3 bases from V and 9 bases from J, with 14 bases between. As DNA, the CDR3 is TGTGCCAGCAGCTTTCAAGGGGGGGTGCAAGCTTTCTTT. Translating it yields CASSFQGGVQAFF.

This rearrangement joins TRBV9 to TRBJ1-5; unclear D gene. With 0 bases removed from V and 5 bases from J, the gap between germline ends came to 12 bases. Germline V gene data show CDR1 as SGDLS and CDR2 as YYNGEE. The CDR3 is 15 amino acids. CDR3 in amino acids: CASSVEGSKDQPQHF. As DNA, the CDR3 is TGTGCCAGCAGCGTAGAAGGGAGCAAAGATCAGCCCCAGCATTTT.

The chain has TRBV28 and TRBJ1-6; D is ambiguous. CDR1 is MDHEN, CDR2 SYDVKM, per germline. The germline V and J ends were trimmed by 2 bases and 3 bases, with 8 bases remaining between them. This CDR3 comprises 15 residues. The CDR3 DNA reads TGTGCCAGCAGTTTAGGGGTACACTATAATTCACCCCTCCACTTT. Translation gives CASSLGVHYNSPLHF.

The chain carries TRBV3-1 and TRBJ2-3; D gene ambiguous. The germline V gene has CDR1 LGHDT and CDR2 YNNKEL (reference sequence). There are 15 residues in the CDR3. The V gene lost 0 bases and the J gene lost 2 bases, with 9 bases spanning the gap. The CDR3 DNA sequence: TGTGCCAGCAGCCAAGATCCCACTCCCACAGATACGCAGTATTTT. Amino acid sequence: CASSQDPTPTDTQYF.

This clonotype was observed at least ten times. The chain carries TRBV15 and TRBJ1-2; D not resolved. V was trimmed by 1 base and J by 8 bases, leaving 20 bases between them. This CDR3 comprises 16 residues. The V gene's germline CDR1 is LNHNV and CDR2 YYDKDF (reference sequence). The CDR3 loop reads CATSRVSGSGPRGYTF. Here the CDR3 DNA reads TGTGCCACCAGCAGAGTCTCGGGGTCAGGACCTAGGGGCTACACCTTC.

The chain couples TRBV29-1 to TRBJ2-2, with TRBD2 matching over 9 bases. There are 14 residues in the CDR3. J was trimmed by 4 bases and V by 6 bases; bases with no gene match: 6. Germline V gene data show CDR1 as SQVTM and CDR2 as ANQGSEA. The CDR3 nucleotides are TGCAGCGTGTTTATAGCGGGGGTCACCGGGGAGCTGTTTTTT. This gives the protein CSVFIAGVTGELFF.

At least ten counts were recorded for this clonotype. The J gene is TRBJ2-3, the V gene TRBV29-1; weak D call: TRBD1 (6 bases). This CDR3 is 15 amino acids long. With 4 bases removed from V and 4 bases from J, the gap between germline ends came to 18 bases. From germline, CDR1 is SQVTM and CDR2 ANQGSEA. CDR3 loop: CSVVGGIIDADTQYF. The CDR3 DNA reads as TGCAGCGTTGTAGGGGGTATTATTGACGCAGATACGCAGTATTTT.

This clonotype was observed many times. The V call is TRBV7-2, the J call TRBJ1-2; TRBD1 agrees at 8 bases. The CDR3 extends over 14 amino acids. J lost 6 bases, V lost 5 bases, and 8 bases had no gene match. Germline CDR1 is SGHTA and CDR2 is FQGNSA. CDR3 in DNA: TGTGCCAGCAGCCAGGACAGGGTAGTTCATGGCTACACCTTC. Amino acid sequence: CASSQDRVVHGYTF.

This clonotype has at least ten counts. This rearrangement joins TRBV30 to TRBJ1-4, with D hard to call. Germline CDR1 GTSNPN, CDR2 SVGIG (reference sequence). V lost 4 bases, J lost 0 bases, and 18 bases lay in between. The CDR3 is 17 residues long. Written as DNA, the CDR3 is TGTGCCTGGATATCAGTGAGACGGGGAGCAACTAATGAAAAACTGTTTTTT. Its protein is CAWISVRRGATNEKLFF.

The V and J genes are TRBV30 and TRBJ1-1, with D perhaps matching TRBD1 (6 bases). Trimming cost V 2 bases and J 8 bases, with 21 bases left between them. Per the germline V gene, CDR1 is GTSNPN and CDR2 is SVGIG (reference sequence). The CDR3 has 15 amino acids. This chain's CDR3 is CAWSSSRTRTGEAFF. DNA for the CDR3: TGTGCCTGGAGTTCCTCCCGGACTAGAACAGGGGAAGCTTTCTTT.

This chain links TRBV4-2 with TRBJ2-5; the D gene could be TRBD1 or TRBD2 (5 bases each). The germline V gene encodes CDR1 LGHNA and CDR2 YNFKEQ. V was shortened by 4 bases and J by 2 bases, with 14 bases between the two germline ends. The CDR3 consists of 15 residues. CDR3 protein: CASSREPGRQETQYF. CDR3 bases: TGTGCCAGCAGCCGAGAGCCGGGACGACAAGAGACCCAGTACTTC.

This clonotype was found many times. The CDR3 DNA reads as TGTGCCAGCAGGTTTTGGGGGAGGGGGTCCACAGATACGCAGTATTTT. This codes for CASRFWGRGSTDTQYF. The genes are TRBV7-2 and TRBJ2-3, with D tentatively TRBD2 (7 bases). Germline V gene data show CDR1 as SGHTA and CDR2 as FQGNSA. The CDR3 is 16 residues long. The V gene lost 6 bases and the J gene lost 2 bases, with 18 bases spanning the gap.

The V call is TRBV4-1, the J call TRBJ2-2; no clear D. The CDR3 extends over 15 amino acids. V dropped 2 bases and J dropped 5 bases, with 12 bases sitting between them. Looked up from germline, CDR1 is MGHRA and CDR2 is YSYEKL. The CDR3, as DNA: TGCGCCAGCAGCCAACCGCCGGGCGGTACCGGGGAGCTGTTTTTT. The encoded protein is CASSQPPGGTGELFF.

The sample holds a few counts of this clonotype. This rearrangement joins TRBV14 to TRBJ2-2; D not certain. Looked up from germline, CDR1 is SGHDN and CDR2 is FVKESK. The V and J ends lost 6 bases and 7 bases respectively, with 12 bases between them. The CDR3 is made up of 13 amino acids. CDR3 DNA: TGTGCCAGCAGACCGACGTACTACGGGGAGCTGTTTTTT. It is translated as CASRPTYYGELFF.

In regard to this clonotype: Since a much larger clone is just one base distant, this may be a read error. The chain has TRBV18 and TRBJ2-3, with D unclear. Per germline, CDR1 KGHSH and CDR2 LQKENI. CDR3 length equals 15 residues. The ends were cut back, 4 bases at V and 1 base at J, with 12 bases in the middle. CDR3 sequence reads: CASSQSGVGTDTQYF. DNA of the CDR3: TGTGCCAGCTCACAAAGTGGCGTCGGCACAGATACGCAGTATTTT.

For the CDR3, the DNA is TGTGCCAGCAGTTCGGGACAGACCTATAATGAAAAACTGTTTTTT. Translated, it gives CASSSGQTYNEKLFF. The chain is built from TRBV6-9 and TRBJ1-4; 7 bases are a match to TRBD1. V shed 4 bases and J 4 bases; nucleotides not matched to a gene: 6. The CDR3 has 15 amino acids. Germline assignment: CDR1 MNHGY and CDR2 SVAAGI.

The chain is built from TRBV11-2 and TRBJ1-6, with D possibly matching TRBD1 (5 bases). This CDR3 region has 15 residues. V lost 2 bases and J 2 bases, leaving 7 bases between the germline ends. Germline lookup yields CDR1 SGHAT and CDR2 FQNNGV. In DNA form, the CDR3 reads TGTGCCAGCAGCTTACAGGGAGCCTATAATTCACCCCTCCACTTT. Protein: CASSLQGAYNSPLHF.

This clonotype was observed a handful of times. The J gene is TRBJ1-3, the V gene TRBV9; no firm D call. Per the germline V gene, CDR1 is SGDLS and CDR2 is YYNGEE. CDR3 length equals 13 residues. The germline V and J ends were trimmed by 0 bases and 4 bases, with 5 bases remaining between them. The CDR3 DNA reads as TGTGCCAGCAGCGTAGCTGAGGGAAACACCATATATTTT. It yields the protein CASSVAEGNTIYF.

The sample holds many counts of this clonotype. The V and J genes are TRBV11-2 and TRBJ2-7; possibly TRBD1 or TRBD2 for D (6 bases each). Germline V lookup: CDR1 SGHAT, CDR2 FQNNGV. This CDR3 comprises 15 residues. V was clipped by 4 bases and J by 3 bases, with 16 bases between them. The CDR3 coding sequence is TGTGCCAGCAGCTCCCTGCAAGGGGGGATCTACGAGCAGTACTTC. Its protein product is CASSSLQGGIYEQYF. Supplemented by reference TRBV11-2 and TRBJ2-7, the full variable domain reads EAGVAQSPRYKIIEKRQSVAFWCNPISGHATLYWYQQILGQGPKLLIQFQNNGVVDDSQLPKDRFSAERLKGVDSTLKIQPAKLEDSAVYLCASSSLQGGIYEQYFGPGTRLTVT.